The 5 T cell receptor beta chains in this list originate from one sample, sequenced in a study of metastatic and nonmetastatic thyroid tumors. TCRdb re-clonotyped the PCR reads via MiXCR. Of 50,000 to 65,000 clones in the sample, approximately 19% were seen once. All patients were treatment-naive before thyroid surgery. What was sequenced was blood. The receptors were gathered from a female donor with papillary thyroid cancer or a benign thyroid nodule (not recorded which). Some clones in this sample may be carry-over from other donors' samples.

V is TRBV15 and J is TRBJ1-2; D is ambiguous. The germline gives CDR1 LNHNV, CDR2 YYDKDF (reference sequence). V lost 0 bases to trimming and J lost 6 bases, with 8 bases between them. The CDR3 is 13 residues long. This CDR3 reads CATSRDKGNGYTF. CDR3 in DNA: TGTGCCACCAGCAGAGATAAGGGTAATGGCTACACCTTC. The complete variable domain, with remaining parts taken from reference TRBV15 and TRBJ1-2, reads DAMVIQNPRYQVTQFGKPVTLSCSQTLNHNVMYWYQQKSSQAPKLLFHYYDKDFNNEADTPDNFQSRRPNTSFCFLDIRSPGLGDTAMYLCATSRDKGNGYTFGSGTRLTVV.

The CDR3 loop is CASSLGLAGYNEQFF. The CDR3 bases are TGTGCCAGCAGCTTAGGGTTAGCAGGGTACAATGAGCAGTTCTTC. The gene calls are TRBV11-2 and TRBJ2-1; tentatively, D is TRBD1 (5 bases). Germline lookup yields CDR1 SGHAT and CDR2 FQNNGV. The CDR3 is 15 residues long. V lost 1 base and J 4 bases, leaving 11 bases between the germline ends.

This clone was seen many times. The CDR3 nucleotides are TGTGCCAGCAGCCGGGACTCCTGGGGTGACGAGCAGTACTTC. Its protein is CASSRDSWGDEQYF. The chain joins TRBV9 to TRBJ2-7, with D possibly matching TRBD2 (6 bases). V shed 4 bases and J shed 5 bases, with 16 bases lying between them. The CDR3 runs to 14 residues. Germline lookup yields CDR1 SGDLS and CDR2 YYNGEE.

The rearrangement uses TRBV7-3 and TRBJ2-3; unclear D gene. The CDR3 spans 14 residues. Germline V gives CDR1 SGHTA, CDR2 FQGTGA. V dropped 0 bases and J dropped 0 bases, with 4 bases sitting between them. CDR3 sequence: CASSLTSSTDTQYF. The CDR3 DNA is TGTGCCAGCAGCTTAACGTCGAGCACAGATACGCAGTATTTT. Full variable domain (outside the CDR3, taken from reference TRBV7-3 and TRBJ2-3): GAGVSQTPSNKVTEKGKYVELRCDPISGHTALYWYRQSLGQGPEFLIYFQGTGAADDSGLPNDRFFAVRPEGSVSTLKIQRTERGDSAVYLCASSLTSSTDTQYFGPGTRLTVL.

This clone showed up just once. The CDR3 reads CSARPWTSVSSEQYF. CDR3 DNA: TGCAGTGCTAGACCTTGGACTAGCGTGAGTTCCGAGCAGTACTTC. The rearrangement uses TRBV20-1 and TRBJ2-7; 9 bases are a match to TRBD2. V shed 2 bases and J 6 bases; nucleotides not matched to a gene: 11. The germline gives CDR1 DFQATT, CDR2 SNEGSKA (reference sequence). The CDR3 contains 15 residues.